This record looks at one TCR beta chain sequence and its context. The antigen is undetermined. HIV-negative, healthy adults without recent acute infections or vaccinations were the donors. Libraries were prepared by immunoSEQ multiplex PCR; TCRdb keeps only in-frame clonotypes and omits some of them. The repertoire holds 850,000 to 1,100,000 clones, with approximately 77% as singletons. This sample stems from a study of shared clonotypes between healthy human individuals. Across the study: Donors consisted of a couple of women and three men between 18 and 49.

Study-wide findings and caveats: Researchers sampled blood only, noting tissue repertoires likely differ. Naive subsets tended to show greater estimated richness than memory subsets.

The sequence was obtained from a man aged 18 to 29 in good health. Some clones in this sample may be carry-over from other donors' samples. Sequences were obtained from memory CD4+ T cells from PBMCs. Subset specified: CD45RA-negative fraction.

The CDR3 nucleotides are TGTGCCAGCTCACCACCGAAGATCGCCGGGTTCTATGGCTACACCTTC. It is translated as CASSPPKIAGFYGYTF. V gene TRBV18 combines with J gene TRBJ1-2; D remains ambiguous. The CDR3 has 16 amino acids. Germline V lookup: CDR1 KGHSH, CDR2 LQKENI. V gave up 0 bases and J gave up 4 bases, with 15 bases separating them.